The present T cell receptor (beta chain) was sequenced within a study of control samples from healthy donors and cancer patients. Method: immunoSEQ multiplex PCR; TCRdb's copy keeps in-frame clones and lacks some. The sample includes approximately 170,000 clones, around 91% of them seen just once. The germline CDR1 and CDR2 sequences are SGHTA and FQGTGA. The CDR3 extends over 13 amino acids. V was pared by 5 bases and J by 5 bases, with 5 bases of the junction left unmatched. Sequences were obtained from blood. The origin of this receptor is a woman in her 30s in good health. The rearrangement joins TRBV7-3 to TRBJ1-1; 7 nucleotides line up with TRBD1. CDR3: CASSTTGRTEAFF. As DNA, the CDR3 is TGTGCCAGCAGCACGACAGGGCGGACTGAAGCTTTCTTT.